One and the same sample provided the 22 T cell receptor beta chains below, sequenced in a study of OX40 agonist ivuxolimab in advanced cancers. TCRdb's table, derived via immunoSEQ multiplex PCR, lists solely in-frame clones and lacks some. This table holds some 74,000 clones, around 80% found once. The material was CD4+ or CD8+ T cells sorted from blood, obtained in a trial of the OX40 agonist ivuxolimab. The receptors come from an adult with an advanced solid tumor such as melanoma, head and neck, liver or kidney cancer.

In its sample, this clone was seen a few times. The chain carries TRBV27 and TRBJ1-1, with a weak D call TRBD1 (5 bases). Germline loops: CDR1 MNHEY, CDR2 SMNVEV (reference sequence). The CDR3 runs to 13 residues. The V end was cut by 7 bases, the J end by 5 bases, with 14 bases between. The CDR3 here is CASTLVGGTEAFF. As DNA, the CDR3 is TGTGCCAGCACCCTAGTCGGGGGGACTGAAGCTTTCTTT.

The chain combines TRBV7-6 with TRBJ2-7; perhaps TRBD1 as D (5 bases). V lost 1 base to trimming and J lost 9 bases, with 19 bases between them. Per germline, CDR1 SGHVS and CDR2 FNYEAQ. The CDR3 spans 15 residues. The CDR3 DNA reads TGTGCCAGCAGCTTAGGAGGACACTGGGGATCTGTGCAGTACTTC. Amino acids: CASSLGGHWGSVQYF.

This chain links TRBV7-2 with TRBJ2-5; D perhaps matches TRBD1 (5 bases). This CDR3 has 14 residues. Germline CDR1 is SGHTA and CDR2 is FQGNSA. Deletions cut 5 bases from V and 5 bases from J, with 15 bases between. The CDR3 coding sequence is TGTGCCAGCAGCCCAGGGTACGGTGGGGAGACCCAGTACTTC. It encodes CASSPGYGGETQYF. Complete variable domain (other parts from reference TRBV7-2 and TRBJ2-5): GAGVSQSPSNKVTEKGKDVELRCDPISGHTALYWYRQSLGQGLEFLIYFQGNSAPDKSGLPSDRFSAERTGGSVSTLTIQRTQQEDSAVYLCASSPGYGGETQYFGPGTRLLVL.

The chain links TRBV19 to TRBJ2-7; D is ambiguous. Trimming left V 3 bases short and J 2 bases short, with 14 bases between. The germline V gene has CDR1 LNHDA and CDR2 SQIVND (reference sequence). The CDR3 is made up of 15 amino acids. The CDR3 DNA is TGTGCCAGTAGTATTGGGCCAGCGCGGACCTACGAGCAGTACTTC. Residues: CASSIGPARTYEQYF.

The chain recombines TRBV7-2 with TRBJ1-3, with D maybe TRBD1 (5 bases). Germline V gene data show CDR1 as SGHTA and CDR2 as FQGNSA. CDR3 length: 15 residues. V dropped 4 bases and J dropped 3 bases, with 13 bases sitting between them. The CDR3 loop reads CASSSPRDGGNTIYF. CDR3 coding DNA: TGTGCCAGCAGCTCACCCAGGGACGGTGGAAACACCATATATTTT.

This chain joins TRBV2 and TRBJ1-3, with D perhaps matching TRBD1 (5 bases). Deletions cut 7 bases from V and 2 bases from J, with 12 bases between. The CDR3 length is 14 residues. From germline, CDR1 is SNHLY and CDR2 FYNNEI. Here the CDR3 DNA reads TGTGCCAGCAACCCAGGGAATACTGGAAACACCATATATTTT. Encoded protein: CASNPGNTGNTIYF. The full variable domain, rest sourced from reference TRBV2 and TRBJ1-3, is EPEVTQTPSHQVTQMGQEVILRCVPISNHLYFYWYRQILGQKVEFLVSFYNNEISEKSEIFDDQFSVERPDGSNFTLKIRSTKLEDSAMYFCASNPGNTGNTIYFGEGSWLTVV.

The rearrangement uses TRBV2 and TRBJ2-2; D perhaps matches TRBD2 (6 bases). CDR1 is SNHLY, CDR2 FYNNEI, per germline. The V end was cut by 4 bases, the J end by 2 bases, with 11 bases between. The CDR3 length is 15 residues. CDR3 in DNA: TGTGCCAGCAGTGGACTAGGTCTAAACACCGGGGAGCTGTTTTTT. The encoded protein is CASSGLGLNTGELFF.

The V gene is TRBV19, the J gene TRBJ2-5; D is ambiguous. Germline V lookup: CDR1 LNHDA, CDR2 SQIVND (reference sequence). The CDR3 has 11 residues. Trimming took 5 bases from V and 6 from J, leaving 7 bases between them. CDR3 sequence (DNA): TGTGCCAGTAGTGGTCATCAGACCCAGTACTTC. As protein: CASSGHQTQYF. Full variable domain (rest looked up from reference TRBV19 and TRBJ2-5): DGGITQSPKYLFRKEGQNVTLSCEQNLNHDAMYWYRQDPGQGLRLIYYSQIVNDFQKGDIAEGYSVSREKKESFPLTVTSAQKNPTAFYLCASSGHQTQYFGPGTRLLVL.

This clone was detected only a few times. This rearrangement joins TRBV2 to TRBJ1-2; D is uncertain. Germline V gene sequence: CDR1 SNHLY, CDR2 FYNNEI. V gave up 1 base and J gave up 6 bases, with 9 bases separating them. CDR3 size: 13 residues. CDR3 region: CASSEVTDNGYTF. The CDR3 bases are TGTGCCAGCAGTGAAGTTACAGATAATGGCTACACCTTC.

This chain links TRBV27 with TRBJ1-5; no firm D call. V lost 0 bases and J 5 bases, leaving 8 bases between the germline ends. The CDR3 loop spans 14 amino acids. The germline CDR1 and CDR2 sequences are MNHEY and SMNVEV (reference sequence). CDR3 amino acids: CASSLSRDYQPQHF. CDR3 nucleotide sequence: TGTGCCAGCAGTTTATCGAGGGATTATCAGCCCCAGCATTTT.

The J gene is TRBJ1-6, the V gene TRBV5-3; D gene ambiguous. TRBV5-3 is labeled an ORF, and its function is uncertain. V lost 4 bases, J lost 6 bases, and 11 bases lay in between. The CDR3 consists of 14 residues. In nucleotides, the CDR3 is TGTGCCAGAAGCCGAGGCCTCCCTAATTCACCCCTCCACTTT. This gives the protein CARSRGLPNSPLHF.

V and J are TRBV7-8 and TRBJ2-1, with D perhaps TRBD1 or TRBD2 (7 bases each). Per germline, CDR1 SGHVS and CDR2 FQNEAQ. The length of the CDR3 is 18 residues. V lost 5 bases and J lost 1, with 21 bases in between. The CDR3 DNA follows: TGTGCCAGCAGCCCCGGGCTCAGGGGGGGATTGTCCTACAATGAGCAGTTCTTC. It encodes CASSPGLRGGLSYNEQFF.

The V call is TRBV2, the J call TRBJ1-2, with D possibly TRBD1 on 5 matching bases. Germline V gene lookup returns CDR1 SNHLY and CDR2 FYNNEI. This CDR3 has 12 residues. V was cut by 5 bases and J by 1 base, with 5 bases left in between. This CDR3 is CASSQGNYGYTF. The DNA for the CDR3 is TGTGCCAGCAGTCAGGGTAACTATGGCTACACCTTC.

This rearrangement joins TRBV29-1 to TRBJ2-6; 9 nucleotides align to TRBD1. The CDR3 is 15 residues long. Germline CDR1 SQVTM, CDR2 ANQGSEA. V lost 4 bases to trimming and J lost 2 bases; unmatched junction nucleotides: 3. The CDR3: CSVGTGATGANVLTF. The CDR3, as DNA: TGCAGCGTTGGGACAGGGGCAACTGGGGCCAACGTCCTGACTTTC.

Only a few counts were recorded for this clone. The rearrangement joins TRBV19 to TRBJ1-2; TRBD1 might be the D (6 bases). The CDR3 totals 13 residues. V shed 4 bases and J shed 5 bases, with 11 bases lying between them. The germline V gene has CDR1 LNHDA and CDR2 SQIVND (reference sequence). CDR3 coding DNA: TGTGCCAGTAGTAACAGGGATCGGTATGGCTACACCTTC. It translates to CASSNRDRYGYTF.

The rearrangement uses TRBV28 and TRBJ1-1; D is uncertain. The CDR3 has 13 residues. V was pared by 3 bases and J by 1 base, with 6 bases between. The germline gives CDR1 MDHEN, CDR2 SYDVKM. DNA of the CDR3: TGTGCCAGCAGTTTCCCCCGGAACACTGAAGCTTTCTTT. Encoded protein: CASSFPRNTEAFF.

This rearrangement joins TRBV28 to TRBJ2-7, with D possibly TRBD2 on 5 matching bases. The CDR3 has 13 residues. The V and J ends lost 6 bases and 1 base respectively, with 10 bases between them. In germline, CDR1 is MDHEN, CDR2 SYDVKM. Here the CDR3 reads CASRAGPSYEQYF. CDR3 nucleotide sequence: TGTGCCAGCAGGGCGGGCCCATCCTACGAGCAGTACTTC. Full variable domain (remainder filled in from reference TRBV28 and TRBJ2-7): DVKVTQSSRYLVKRTGEKVFLECVQDMDHENMFWYRQDPGLGLRLIYFSYDVKMKEKGDIPEGYSVSREKKERFSLILESASTNQTSMYLCASRAGPSYEQYFGPGTRLTVT.

This clone was seen a handful of times. The junction does not match germline at one end; this may be a read error. The rearrangement joins TRBV2 to TRBJ2-7, with D possibly matching TRBD2 (6 bases). This CDR3 spans 14 amino acids. Germline CDR1 SNHLY, CDR2 FYNNEI. The CDR3 DNA is TGTGCCAGCGCCGGGACTGCCCACTCCAACGAGCAGTACTTC. This codes for CASAGTAHSNEQYF.

This chain connects TRBV7-9 to TRBJ2-3; D remains ambiguous. Between the trimmed V and J ends, which lost 2 bases and 0 bases, there was a span of 9 bases. This CDR3 region has 15 residues. Germline V gives CDR1 SEHNR, CDR2 FQNEAQ (reference sequence). Here the CDR3 DNA reads TGTGCCAGCAGCTTAACGTTTACTAGCACAGATACGCAGTATTTT. It specifies CASSLTFTSTDTQYF.

Concerning this clone itself: Other DNA sequences within the sample encode an identical CDR3. The rearrangement links TRBV6-1 to TRBJ2-1; maybe TRBD2 (6 bases). From germline, CDR1 is MNHNS and CDR2 SASEGT. This CDR3 spans 14 amino acids. Between the trimmed V and J ends, which lost 4 bases and 5 bases, there was a span of 12 bases. The CDR3 protein is CASSVPSVNNEQFF. In nucleotides, the CDR3 is TGTGCCAGCAGTGTCCCTAGCGTAAACAATGAGCAGTTCTTC.

The rearrangement uses TRBV7-9 and TRBJ2-3, with TRBD2 matching over 8 bases. This CDR3 spans 13 amino acids. The ends lost 8 bases at V and 4 bases at J; junction bases unmatched: 5. Germline V CDR1 and CDR2: SEHNR, FQNEAQ (reference sequence). CDR3 protein: CASGSGGSDTQYF. As DNA, the CDR3 is TGTGCCAGCGGGAGCGGGGGCTCAGATACGCAGTATTTT. Variable domain in full (rest from reference TRBV7-9 and TRBJ2-3): DTGVSQNPRHKITKRGQNVTFRCDPISEHNRLYWYRQTLGQGPEFLTYFQNEAQLEKSRLLSDRFSAERPKGSFSTLEIQRTEQGDSAMYLCASGSGGSDTQYFGPGTRLTVL.

The genes are TRBV4-1 and TRBJ2-3, with a tentative D call TRBD2 (6 bases). The CDR3 covers 17 residues. With 1 base removed from V and 0 bases from J, the gap between germline ends came to 14 bases. Germline V gene sequence: CDR1 MGHRA, CDR2 YSYEKL. In DNA, the CDR3 is TGCGCCAGCAGCCAAGGGCACGGGGGACCTAGCACAGATACGCAGTATTTT. Its translation is CASSQGHGGPSTDTQYF.